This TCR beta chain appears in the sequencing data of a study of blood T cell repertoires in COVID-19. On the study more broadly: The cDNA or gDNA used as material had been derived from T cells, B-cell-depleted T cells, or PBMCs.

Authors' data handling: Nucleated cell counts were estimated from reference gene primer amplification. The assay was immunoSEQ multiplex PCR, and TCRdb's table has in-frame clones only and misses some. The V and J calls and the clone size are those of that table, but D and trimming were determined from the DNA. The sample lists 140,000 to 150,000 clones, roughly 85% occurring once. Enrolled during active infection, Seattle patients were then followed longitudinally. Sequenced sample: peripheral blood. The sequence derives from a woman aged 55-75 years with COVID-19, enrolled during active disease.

The CDR3 DNA reads as TGTGCCAGCAGCACCCTCTGGACAGGCGATAATGAAGCTTTCTTT. Encoded protein: CASSTLWTGDNEAFF. The rearrangement uses TRBV6-5 and TRBJ1-1; 7 positions agree with TRBD1. The CDR3 covers 15 residues. Germline V gene sequence: CDR1 MNHEY, CDR2 SVGAGI. V lost 6 bases and J lost 7; bases outside the gene matches: 14.